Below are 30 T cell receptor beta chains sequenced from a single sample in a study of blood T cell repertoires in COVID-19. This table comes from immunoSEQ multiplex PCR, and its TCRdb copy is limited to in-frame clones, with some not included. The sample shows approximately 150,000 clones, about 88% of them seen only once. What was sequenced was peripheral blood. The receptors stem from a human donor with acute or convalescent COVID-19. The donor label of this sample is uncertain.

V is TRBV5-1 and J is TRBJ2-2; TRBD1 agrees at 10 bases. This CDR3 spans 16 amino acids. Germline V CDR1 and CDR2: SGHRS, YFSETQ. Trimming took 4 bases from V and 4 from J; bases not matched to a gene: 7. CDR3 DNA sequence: TGCGCCAGCAGCCCAACGACAGGGGGCTTCACCGGGGAGCTGTTTTTT. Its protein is CASSPTTGGFTGELFF.

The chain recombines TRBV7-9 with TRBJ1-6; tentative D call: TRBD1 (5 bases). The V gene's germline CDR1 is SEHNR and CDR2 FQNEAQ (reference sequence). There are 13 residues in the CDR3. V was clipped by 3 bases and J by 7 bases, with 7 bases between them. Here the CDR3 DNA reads TGTGCCAGCAGCTTCAGGGAAAATTCACCCCTCCACTTT. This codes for CASSFRENSPLHF.

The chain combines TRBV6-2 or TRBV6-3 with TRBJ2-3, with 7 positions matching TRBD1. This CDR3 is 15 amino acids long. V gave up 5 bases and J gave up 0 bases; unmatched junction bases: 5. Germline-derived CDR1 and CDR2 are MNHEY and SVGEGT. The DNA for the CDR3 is TGTGCCAGCAGTCGACAGGGAACTAGCACAGATACGCAGTATTTT. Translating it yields CASSRQGTSTDTQYF.

The CDR3 reads CATSDFPPQASNEKLFF. The CDR3 bases are TGTGCCACCAGTGATTTTCCCCCCCAGGCGAGTAATGAAAAACTGTTTTTT. The V gene is TRBV24-1, the J gene TRBJ1-4; D gene ambiguous. V dropped 1 base and J dropped 4 bases, with 15 bases sitting between them. The CDR3 extends over 17 amino acids. Germline assignment: CDR1 KGHDR and CDR2 SFDVKD.

The CDR3 DNA sequence: TGTGCCAGCAGCCAGGAGGCAGCCTACGAGCAGTACTTC. Encoded protein: CASSQEAAYEQYF. The chain uses TRBV6-5 and TRBJ2-7, with D maybe TRBD2 (5 bases). This CDR3 contains 13 residues. Germline-derived CDR1 and CDR2 are MNHEY and SVGAGI. Trimming removed 6 bases from V and 2 bases from J, with 11 bases in between.

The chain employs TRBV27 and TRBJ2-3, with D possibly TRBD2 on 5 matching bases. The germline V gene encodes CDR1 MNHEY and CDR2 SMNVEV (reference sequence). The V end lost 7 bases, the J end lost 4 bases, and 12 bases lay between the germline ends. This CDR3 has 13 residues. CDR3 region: CASTSMVSDTQYF. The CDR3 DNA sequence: TGTGCCAGCACTAGCATGGTTTCAGATACGCAGTATTTT.

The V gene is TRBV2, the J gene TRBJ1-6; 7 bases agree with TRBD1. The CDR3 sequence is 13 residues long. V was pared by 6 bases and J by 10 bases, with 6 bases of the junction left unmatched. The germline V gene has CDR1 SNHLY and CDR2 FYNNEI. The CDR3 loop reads CASRQGKNSPLHF. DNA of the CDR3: TGTGCCAGCAGACAGGGGAAAAACTCACCCCTCCACTTT. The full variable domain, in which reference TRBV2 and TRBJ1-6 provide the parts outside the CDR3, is EPEVTQTPSHQVTQMGQEVILRCVPISNHLYFYWYRQILGQKVEFLVSFYNNEISEKSEIFDDQFSVERPDGSNFTLKIRSTKLEDSAMYFCASRQGKNSPLHFGNGTRLTVT.

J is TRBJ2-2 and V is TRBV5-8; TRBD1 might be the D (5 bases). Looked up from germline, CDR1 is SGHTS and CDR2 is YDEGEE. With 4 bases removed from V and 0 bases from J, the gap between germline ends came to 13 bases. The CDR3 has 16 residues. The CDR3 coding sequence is TGTGCCAGCAGCACCTCCGACAGAGCGAACACCGGGGAGCTGTTTTTT. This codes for CASSTSDRANTGELFF. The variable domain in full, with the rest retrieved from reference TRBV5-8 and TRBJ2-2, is EAGVTQSPTHLIKTRGQQATLRCSPISGHTSVYWYQQALGLGLQFLLWYDEGEERNRGNFPPRFSGRQFPNYSSELNVNALELEDSALYLCASSTSDRANTGELFFGEGSRLTVL.

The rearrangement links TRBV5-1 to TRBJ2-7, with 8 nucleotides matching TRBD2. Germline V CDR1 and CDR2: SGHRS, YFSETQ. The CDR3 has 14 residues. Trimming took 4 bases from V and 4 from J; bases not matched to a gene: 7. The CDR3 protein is CASSPRTSSYEQYV. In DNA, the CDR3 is TGCGCCAGCAGCCCGCGGACTAGCAGTTACGAGCAGTACGTC.

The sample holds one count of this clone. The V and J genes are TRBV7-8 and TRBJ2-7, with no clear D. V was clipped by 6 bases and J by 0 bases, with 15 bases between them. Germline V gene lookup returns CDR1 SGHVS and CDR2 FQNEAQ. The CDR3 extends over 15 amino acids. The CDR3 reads CASSYSSVPSYEQYF. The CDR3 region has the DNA TGTGCCAGCAGTTATAGCAGTGTCCCCTCCTACGAGCAGTACTTC.

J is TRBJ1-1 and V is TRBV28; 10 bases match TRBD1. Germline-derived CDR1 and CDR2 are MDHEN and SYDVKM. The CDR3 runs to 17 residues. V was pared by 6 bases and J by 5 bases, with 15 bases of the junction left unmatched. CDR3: CASSLPGQGFSGTEAFF. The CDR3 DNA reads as TGTGCCAGCAGCCTACCGGGACAGGGGTTTTCTGGGACTGAAGCTTTCTTT.

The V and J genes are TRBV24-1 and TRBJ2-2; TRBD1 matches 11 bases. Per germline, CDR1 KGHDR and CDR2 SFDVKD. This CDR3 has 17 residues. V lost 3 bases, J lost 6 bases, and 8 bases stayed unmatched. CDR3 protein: CATSDRTGGAIPGELFF. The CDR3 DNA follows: TGTGCCACCAGTGATCGGACAGGGGGCGCGATACCCGGGGAGCTGTTTTTT.

The CDR3 here is CAWSTGDWGYTF. The CDR3 DNA reads as TGTGCCTGGAGTACAGGGGATTGGGGCTACACCTTC. This chain uses TRBV30 with TRBJ1-2; the match to TRBD1 covers 7 bases. The germline gives CDR1 GTSNPN, CDR2 SVGIG (reference sequence). This CDR3 has 12 amino acids. Trimming removed 2 bases from V and 8 bases from J; junction bases left unmatched: 5.

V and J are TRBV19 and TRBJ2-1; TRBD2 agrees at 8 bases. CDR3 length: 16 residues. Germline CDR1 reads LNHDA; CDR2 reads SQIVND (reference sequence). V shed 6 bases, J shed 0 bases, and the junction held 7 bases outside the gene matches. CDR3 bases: TGTGCCAGTAGGGGACTGCGGGGGGTCTCCTACAATGAGCAGTTCTTC. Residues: CASRGLRGVSYNEQFF.

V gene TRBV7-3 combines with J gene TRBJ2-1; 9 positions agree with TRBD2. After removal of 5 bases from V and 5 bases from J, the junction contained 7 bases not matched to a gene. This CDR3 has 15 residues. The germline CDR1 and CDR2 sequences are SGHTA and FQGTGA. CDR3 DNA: TGTGCCAGCAGCGCCGGGACTAGCCGTAACAATGAGCAGTTCTTC. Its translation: CASSAGTSRNNEQFF.

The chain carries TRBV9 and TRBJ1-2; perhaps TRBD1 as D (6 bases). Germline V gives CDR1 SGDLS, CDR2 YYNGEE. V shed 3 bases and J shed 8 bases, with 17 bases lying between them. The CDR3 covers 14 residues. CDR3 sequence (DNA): TGTGCCAGCAGCGCAGCACAGGGTGTCTACGGCTACACCTTC. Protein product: CASSAAQGVYGYTF.

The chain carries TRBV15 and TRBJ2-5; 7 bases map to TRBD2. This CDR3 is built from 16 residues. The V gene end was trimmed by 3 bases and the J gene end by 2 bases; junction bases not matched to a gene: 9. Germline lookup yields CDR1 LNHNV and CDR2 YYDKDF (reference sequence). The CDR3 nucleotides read TGTGCCACCAGCAGGAGACTAGCCTGGGAGCAAGAGACCCAGTACTTC. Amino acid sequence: CATSRRLAWEQETQYF.

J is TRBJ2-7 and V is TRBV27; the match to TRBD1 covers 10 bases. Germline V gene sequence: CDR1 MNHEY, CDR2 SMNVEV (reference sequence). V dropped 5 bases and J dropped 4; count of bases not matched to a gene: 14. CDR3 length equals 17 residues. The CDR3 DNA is TGTGCCAGCAGTCCGGGCGTAGGGGACAGGGGCCTATACGAGCAGTACGTC. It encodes CASSPGVGDRGLYEQYV.

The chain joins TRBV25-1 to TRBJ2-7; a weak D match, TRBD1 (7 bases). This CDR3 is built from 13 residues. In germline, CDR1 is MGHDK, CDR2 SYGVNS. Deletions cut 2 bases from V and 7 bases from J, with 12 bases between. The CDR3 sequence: CASSEGGGGEQYV. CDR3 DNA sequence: TGTGCCAGCAGTGAAGGAGGGGGCGGAGAGCAGTACGTC.

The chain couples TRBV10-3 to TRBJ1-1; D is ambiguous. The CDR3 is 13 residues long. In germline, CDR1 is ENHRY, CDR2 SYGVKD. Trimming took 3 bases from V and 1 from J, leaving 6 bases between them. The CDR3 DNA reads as TGTGCCATCAGTGAAGGAGAGAACACTGAAGCTTTCTTT. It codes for CAISEGENTEAFF.

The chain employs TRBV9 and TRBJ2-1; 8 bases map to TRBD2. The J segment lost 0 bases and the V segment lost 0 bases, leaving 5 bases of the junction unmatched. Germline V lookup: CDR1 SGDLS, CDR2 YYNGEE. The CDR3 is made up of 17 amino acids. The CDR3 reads CASSVGAGGSSYNEQFF. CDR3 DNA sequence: TGTGCCAGCAGCGTAGGGGCGGGAGGAAGCTCCTACAATGAGCAGTTCTTC.

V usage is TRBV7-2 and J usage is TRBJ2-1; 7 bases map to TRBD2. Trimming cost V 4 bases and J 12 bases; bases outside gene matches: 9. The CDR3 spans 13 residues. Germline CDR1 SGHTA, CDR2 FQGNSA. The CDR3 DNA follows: TGTGCCAGCAGCTCTGTCCGCAGCGGGACGCAGTTCTTC. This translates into CASSSVRSGTQFF.

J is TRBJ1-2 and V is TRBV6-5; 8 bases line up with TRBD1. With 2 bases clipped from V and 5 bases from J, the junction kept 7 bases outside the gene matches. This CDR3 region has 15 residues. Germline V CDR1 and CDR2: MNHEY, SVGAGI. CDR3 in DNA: TGTGCCAGCAGTTACACAGGTCGACAGGGGTATGGCTACACCTTC. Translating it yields CASSYTGRQGYGYTF.

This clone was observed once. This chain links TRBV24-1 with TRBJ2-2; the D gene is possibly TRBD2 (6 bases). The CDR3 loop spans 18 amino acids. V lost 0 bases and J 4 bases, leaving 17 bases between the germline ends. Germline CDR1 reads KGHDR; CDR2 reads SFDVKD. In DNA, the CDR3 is TGTGCCACCAGTGATTTGCGTATGGGATACGGGGGCACCGGGGAGCTGTTTTTT. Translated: CATSDLRMGYGGTGELFF.

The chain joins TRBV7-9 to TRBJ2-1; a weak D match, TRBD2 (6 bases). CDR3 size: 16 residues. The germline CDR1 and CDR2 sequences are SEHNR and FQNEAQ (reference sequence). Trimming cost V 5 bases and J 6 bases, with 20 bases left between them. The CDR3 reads CASSHGGFTPFNEQFF. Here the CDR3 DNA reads TGTGCCAGCAGCCACGGGGGTTTCACCCCCTTCAATGAGCAGTTCTTC.

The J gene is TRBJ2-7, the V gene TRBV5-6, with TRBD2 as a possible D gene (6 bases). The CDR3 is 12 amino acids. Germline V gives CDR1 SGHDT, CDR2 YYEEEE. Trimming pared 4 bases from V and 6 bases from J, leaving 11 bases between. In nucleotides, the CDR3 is TGTGCCAGCAGCGGGAGGCGGGGCGAGCAGTACGTC. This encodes CASSGRRGEQYV.

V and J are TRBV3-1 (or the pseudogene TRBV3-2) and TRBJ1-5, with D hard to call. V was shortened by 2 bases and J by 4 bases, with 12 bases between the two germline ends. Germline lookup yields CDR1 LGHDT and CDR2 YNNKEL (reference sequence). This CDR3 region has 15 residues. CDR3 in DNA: TGTGCCAGCAGCCAATTTTCCAGCGGTAATCAGCCCCAGCATTTT. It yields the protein CASSQFSSGNQPQHF.

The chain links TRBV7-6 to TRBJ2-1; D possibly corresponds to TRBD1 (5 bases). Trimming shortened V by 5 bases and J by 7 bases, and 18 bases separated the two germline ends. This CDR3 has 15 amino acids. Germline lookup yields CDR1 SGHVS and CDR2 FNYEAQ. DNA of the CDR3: TGTGCCAGCAGCCTATCCAGGACATACTCTAATGAGCAGTTCTTC. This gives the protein CASSLSRTYSNEQFF.

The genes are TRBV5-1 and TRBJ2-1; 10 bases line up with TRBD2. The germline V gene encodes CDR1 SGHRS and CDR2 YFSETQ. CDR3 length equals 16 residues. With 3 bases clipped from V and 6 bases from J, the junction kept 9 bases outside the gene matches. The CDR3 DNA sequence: TGCGCCAGCAGCTCCTCGGGACTAGCGCCCTCCAATGAGCAGTTCTTC. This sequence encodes CASSSSGLAPSNEQFF. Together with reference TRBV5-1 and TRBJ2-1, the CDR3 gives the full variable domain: KAGVTQTPRYLIKTRGQQVTLSCSPISGHRSVSWYQQTPGQGLQFLFEYFSETQRNKGNFPGRFSGRQFSNSRSEMNVSTLELGDSALYLCASSSSGLAPSNEQFFGPGTRLTVL.

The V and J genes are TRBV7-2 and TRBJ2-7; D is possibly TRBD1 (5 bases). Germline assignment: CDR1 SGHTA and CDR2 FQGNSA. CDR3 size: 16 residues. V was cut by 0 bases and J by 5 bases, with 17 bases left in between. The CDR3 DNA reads TGTGCCAGCAGCTTAGCGCTCGTAGGGGATATGGACGAGCAGTACTTC. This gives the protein CASSLALVGDMDEQYF.